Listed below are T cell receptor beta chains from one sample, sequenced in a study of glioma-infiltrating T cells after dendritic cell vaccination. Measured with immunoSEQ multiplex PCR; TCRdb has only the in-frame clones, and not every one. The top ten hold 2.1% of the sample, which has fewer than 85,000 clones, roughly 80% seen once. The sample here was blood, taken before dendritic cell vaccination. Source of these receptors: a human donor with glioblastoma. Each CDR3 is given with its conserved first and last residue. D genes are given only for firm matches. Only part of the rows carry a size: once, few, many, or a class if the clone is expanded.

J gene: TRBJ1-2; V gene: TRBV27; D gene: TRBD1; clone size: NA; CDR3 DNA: TGTGCCAGCAGTCCTCGGGACAGGGCGGTCTATGGCTACACCTTC; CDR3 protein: CASSPRDRAVYGYTF
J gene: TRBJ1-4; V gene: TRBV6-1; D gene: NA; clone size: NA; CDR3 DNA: TGTGCCAGCAGTGAAAGGACAGTGGGGCCTGCAACTAATGAAAAACTGTTTTTT; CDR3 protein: CASSERTVGPATNEKLFF
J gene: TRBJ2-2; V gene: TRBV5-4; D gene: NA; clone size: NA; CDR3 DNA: TGTGCCAGCAGCGTGACTCGATTACAAAACACCGGGGAGCTGTTTTTT; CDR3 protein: CASSVTRLQNTGELFF
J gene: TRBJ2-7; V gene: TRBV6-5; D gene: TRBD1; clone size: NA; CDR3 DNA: TGTGCCAGCTGGACAGGTCGACGATACGAGCAGTACTTC; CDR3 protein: CASWTGRRYEQYF
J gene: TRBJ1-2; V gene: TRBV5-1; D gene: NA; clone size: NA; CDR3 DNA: TGCGCCAGCAGCTTGGAACGGGGGGCGGGCGGCTACACCTTC; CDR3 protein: CASSLERGAGGYTF
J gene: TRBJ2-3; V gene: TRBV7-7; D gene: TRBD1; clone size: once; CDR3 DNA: TGTGCCAGCAGTTCCGGGACAGCCACAGATACGCAGTATTTT; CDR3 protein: CASSSGTATDTQYF
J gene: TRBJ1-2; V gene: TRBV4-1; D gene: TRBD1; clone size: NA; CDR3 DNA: TGCGCCAGCAGCCAAGGATTAGGGACAGAAAAAATGAACTATGGCTACACCTTC; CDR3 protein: CASSQGLGTEKMNYGYTF
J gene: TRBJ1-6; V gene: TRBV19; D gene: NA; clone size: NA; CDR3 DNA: TGTGCCAGTAGTATTACAGTTACGAATTCACCCCTCCACTTT; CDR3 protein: CASSITVTNSPLHF
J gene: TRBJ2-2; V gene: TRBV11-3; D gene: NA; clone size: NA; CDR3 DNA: TGTGCCAGCAGCCGTACAGGGAACGGGGAGCTGTTTTTT; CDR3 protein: CASSRTGNGELFF
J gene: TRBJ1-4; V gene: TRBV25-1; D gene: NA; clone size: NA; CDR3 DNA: TGTGCCAGCAGTGAAGCAGTCGCAACTAATGAAAAACTGTTTTTT; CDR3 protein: CASSEAVATNEKLFF
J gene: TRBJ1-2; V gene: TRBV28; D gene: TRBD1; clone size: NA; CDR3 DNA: TGTGCCAGCAGGCTACCTCTTGGGACAGGGAGAAGCTACACCTTC; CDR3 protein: CASRLPLGTGRSYTF
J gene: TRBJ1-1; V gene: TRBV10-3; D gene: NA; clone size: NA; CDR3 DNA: TGTGCCATCAGCCTGACAGAACTGAACACTGAAGCTTTCTTT; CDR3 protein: CAISLTELNTEAFF
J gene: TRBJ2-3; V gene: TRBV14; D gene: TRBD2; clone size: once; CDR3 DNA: TGTGCCAGCAGCCAAGACCCGTGGCGGGAGGTCCCAGATACGCAGTATTTT; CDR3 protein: CASSQDPWREVPDTQYF
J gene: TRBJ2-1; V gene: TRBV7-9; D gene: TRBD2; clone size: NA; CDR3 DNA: TGTGCCAGCAGTATTTCTGGCGGGGGAGGGCGCAATGAGCAGTTCTTC; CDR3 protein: CASSISGGGGRNEQFF
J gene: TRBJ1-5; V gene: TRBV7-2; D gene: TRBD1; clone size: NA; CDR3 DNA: TGTGCCAGCAGCGAACGGACAGGGACGGGTCAGCCCCAGCATTTT; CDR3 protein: CASSERTGTGQPQHF
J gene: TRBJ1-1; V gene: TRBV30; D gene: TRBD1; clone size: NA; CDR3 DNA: TGTGCCTGGAGTGGAACAGGGGGGAAAGGAACTGAAGCTTTCTTT; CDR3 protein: CAWSGTGGKGTEAFF
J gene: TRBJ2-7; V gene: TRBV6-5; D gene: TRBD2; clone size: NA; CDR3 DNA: TGTGCCAGCAGTTACTCTGGGGGGGTTTCCTACGAGCAGTACTTC; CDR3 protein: CASSYSGGVSYEQYF
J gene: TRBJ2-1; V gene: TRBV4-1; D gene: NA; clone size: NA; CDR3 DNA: TGCGCCAGCAGCCAAGTTGAAGTCCGGGAGACTTACAATGAGCAGTTCTTC; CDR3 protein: CASSQVEVRETYNEQFF
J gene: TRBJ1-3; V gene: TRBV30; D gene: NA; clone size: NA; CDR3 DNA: TGTGCCTGGAGTGCACGCGGGGGCTCTGGAAACACCATATATTTT; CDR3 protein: CAWSARGGSGNTIYF